Shown below are 5 T cell receptor beta chains from a single sample sequenced in a study of T cell responses to AZD1222 COVID-19 vaccine (dated by TCRdb to 2020 to 2022). The time point label on this specimen signifies: about 28 days (+/-7) after the second vaccine dose. Libraries were prepared through the immunoSEQ multiplex PCR assay. TCRdb carries this immuneACCESS record with in-frame sequences only. Its versions omit some clonotypes, under half of them owing to an unresolved V gene in the studies checked, with the rest unexplained. The sample table lists approximately 130,000 clones, approximately 85% of them with a count of one. The ten biggest clones cover 5% to 6% of the sample. The sample here was peripheral blood, taken 28 days after the second AZD1222 dose. Every receptor here comes from an adult who received the AZD1222 COVID-19 vaccine.

The V gene is TRBV4-3, the J gene TRBJ1-5; TRBD1 aligns across 9 bases. CDR1 is LGHNA, CDR2 YSLEER, per germline. V lost 0 bases to trimming and J lost 6 bases; unmatched junction nucleotides: 6. The CDR3 consists of 16 residues. CDR3 in DNA: TGCGCCAGCAGCCAAGACCACGACAGGGGGAGTCAGCCCCAGCATTTT. Translating gives CASSQDHDRGSQPQHF.

The rearrangement links TRBV27 to TRBJ1-2, with D perhaps TRBD1 (6 bases). The CDR3 has 15 residues. Germline CDR1 reads MNHEY; CDR2 reads SMNVEV (reference sequence). The ends were cut back, 1 base at V and 8 bases at J, with 17 bases in the middle. This chain's CDR3 is CASSLLGGDFRGYTF. Here the CDR3 DNA reads TGTGCCAGCAGTTTATTAGGGGGTGACTTTAGAGGCTACACCTTC.

The chain uses TRBV2 and TRBJ1-3; TRBD1 aligns across 8 bases. CDR1 and CDR2 (germline): SNHLY, FYNNEI. Trimming removed 8 bases from V and 4 bases from J; junction bases left unmatched: 10. CDR3 length: 15 residues. The CDR3, as DNA: TGTGCCAGCGCCCCGCAGGGGGCAGCGGGAAACACCATATATTTT. Amino acid sequence: CASAPQGAAGNTIYF.

This clone was detected once. The chain joins TRBV3-1 (or the pseudogene TRBV3-2) to TRBJ2-7, with a weak D call TRBD1 (5 bases). Germline lookup yields CDR1 LGHDT and CDR2 YNNKEL (reference sequence). CDR3 length: 16 residues. V dropped 0 bases and J dropped 2 bases, with 14 bases sitting between them. The CDR3 DNA reads as TGTGCCAGCAGCCAAGAACAGGCCCCCAAGACCTACGAGCAGTACTTC. It encodes CASSQEQAPKTYEQYF.

As DNA, the CDR3 is TGTGCCAGCACTAGGGGGCCGGGACACGAGCAGTACTTC. Its translation: CASTRGPGHEQYF. The genes are TRBV28 and TRBJ2-7, with 7 bases matching TRBD1. V lost 7 bases to trimming and J lost 5 bases; unmatched junction nucleotides: 8. This CDR3 comprises 13 residues. Germline V CDR1 and CDR2: MDHEN, SYDVKM.